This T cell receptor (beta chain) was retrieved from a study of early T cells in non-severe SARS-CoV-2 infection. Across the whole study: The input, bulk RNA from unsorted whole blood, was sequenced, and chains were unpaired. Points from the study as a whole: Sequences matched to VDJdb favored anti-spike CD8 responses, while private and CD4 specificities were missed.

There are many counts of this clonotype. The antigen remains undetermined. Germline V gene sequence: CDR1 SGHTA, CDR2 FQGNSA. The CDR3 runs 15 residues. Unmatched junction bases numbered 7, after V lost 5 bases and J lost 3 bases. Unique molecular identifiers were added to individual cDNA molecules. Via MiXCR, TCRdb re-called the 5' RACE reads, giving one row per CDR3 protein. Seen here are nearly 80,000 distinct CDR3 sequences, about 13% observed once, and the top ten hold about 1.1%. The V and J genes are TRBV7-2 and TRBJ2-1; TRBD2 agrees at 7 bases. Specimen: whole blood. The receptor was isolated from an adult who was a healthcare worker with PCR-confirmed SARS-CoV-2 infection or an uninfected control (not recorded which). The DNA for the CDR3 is TGTGCCAGCAGCCTCGGAGGGACTATCTACAATGAGCAGTTCTTC. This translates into CASSLGGTIYNEQFF. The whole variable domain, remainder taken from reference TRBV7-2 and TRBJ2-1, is GAGVSQSPSNKVTEKGKDVELRCDPISGHTALYWYRQSLGQGLEFLIYFQGNSAPDKSGLPSDRFSAERTGGSVSTLTIQRTQQEDSAVYLCASSLGGTIYNEQFFGPGTRLTVL.